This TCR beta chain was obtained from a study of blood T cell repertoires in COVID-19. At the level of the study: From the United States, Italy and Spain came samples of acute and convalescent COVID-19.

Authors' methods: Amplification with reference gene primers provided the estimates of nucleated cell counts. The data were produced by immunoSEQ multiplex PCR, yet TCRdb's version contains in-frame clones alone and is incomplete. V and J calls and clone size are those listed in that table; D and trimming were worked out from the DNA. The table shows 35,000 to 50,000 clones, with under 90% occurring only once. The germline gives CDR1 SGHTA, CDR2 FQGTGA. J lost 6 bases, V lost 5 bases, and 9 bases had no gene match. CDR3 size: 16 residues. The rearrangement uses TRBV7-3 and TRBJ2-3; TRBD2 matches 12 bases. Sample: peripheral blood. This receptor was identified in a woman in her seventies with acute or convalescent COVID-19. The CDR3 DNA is TGTGCCAGCAGCGAGGCTAGCGGGAGGGTATATGATACGCAGTATTTT. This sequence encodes CASSEASGRVYDTQYF.